A selection of T cell receptor beta chains follows, all from one sample in a study of Ad26.COV2.S vaccination and SARS-CoV-2 variants. Here immunoSEQ multiplex PCR was the method, and the copy in TCRdb shows in-frame clones only, minus some. The table includes about 350,000 clones, roughly 91% detected once. Sequenced here: peripheral blood, sampled in a trial of Ad26.COV2.S vaccine versus placebo. These receptors all stem from a person between 18 and 65 years old who received the Ad26.COV2.S COVID-19 vaccine or a placebo. The CDR3 runs from the conserved cysteine through the conserved F or W. The order of the fields is V gene, clone size, D gene, J gene, CDR3 protein, CDR3 DNA. D genes are given only for firm matches. Not every row has a clone size; where given, it reads once, few, many or a size class.

v_call: TRBV2; clone_size: NA; d_call: NA; j_call: TRBJ2-7; cdr3_aa: CASSVRAVEQYF; cdr3_nt: TGTGCCAGCAGTGTCCGAGCGGTTGAGCAGTACTTC
v_call: TRBV6-1; clone_size: NA; d_call: TRBD2; j_call: TRBJ2-7; cdr3_aa: CASSGRPGLVTAEQYF; cdr3_nt: TGTGCCAGCAGTGGACGTCCGGGACTAGTGACGGCCGAGCAGTACTTC
v_call: TRBV5-1; clone_size: NA; d_call: NA; j_call: TRBJ1-1; cdr3_aa: CASSPSTEALATEAFF; cdr3_nt: TGCGCCAGCAGCCCTTCGACAGAAGCCCTAGCCACTGAAGCTTTCTTT
v_call: TRBV19; clone_size: NA; d_call: NA; j_call: TRBJ1-5; cdr3_aa: CASSRAPGYSNQPQHF; cdr3_nt: TGTGCCAGTAGTAGAGCACCAGGGTATAGCAATCAGCCCCAGCATTTT
v_call: TRBV7-9; clone_size: NA; d_call: TRBD2; j_call: TRBJ2-5; cdr3_aa: CASSPGTSGIQETQYF; cdr3_nt: TGTGCCAGCAGCCCGGGGACTAGCGGAATTCAAGAGACCCAGTACTTC
v_call: TRBV28; clone_size: NA; d_call: NA; j_call: TRBJ2-3; cdr3_aa: CASSLYSTSDFTDTQYF; cdr3_nt: TGTGCCAGCAGTTTATACTCAACGAGCGATTTCACAGATACGCAGTATTTT
v_call: TRBV6-5; clone_size: NA; d_call: NA; j_call: TRBJ1-6; cdr3_aa: CASLPGRRSPLHF; cdr3_nt: TGTGCCAGCTTGCCAGGGCGCCGTTCACCCCTCCACTTT
v_call: TRBV18; clone_size: NA; d_call: NA; j_call: TRBJ2-3; cdr3_aa: CASSPVTGTPSTDTQYF; cdr3_nt: TGTGCCAGCTCACCAGTAACCGGGACTCCTAGCACAGATACGCAGTATTTT
v_call: TRBV29-1; clone_size: NA; d_call: NA; j_call: TRBJ2-6; cdr3_aa: CSVAAGAGANVLTF; cdr3_nt: TGCAGCGTTGCGGCTGGTGCCGGGGCCAACGTCCTGACTTTC
v_call: TRBV19; clone_size: NA; d_call: NA; j_call: TRBJ1-5; cdr3_aa: CASSIGGASNQPQHF; cdr3_nt: TGTGCCAGTAGTATCGGGGGTGCCAGCAATCAGCCCCAGCATTTT
v_call: TRBV5-5; clone_size: NA; d_call: NA; j_call: TRBJ1-1; cdr3_aa: CASSYLPGGNTEAFF; cdr3_nt: TGTGCCAGCAGCTACCTTCCCGGGGGGAACACTGAAGCTTTCTTT
v_call: TRBV28; clone_size: NA; d_call: TRBD1; j_call: TRBJ1-2; cdr3_aa: CASSPGTGERYGYTF; cdr3_nt: TGTGCCAGCAGTCCTGGGACAGGGGAAAGGTACGGCTACACCTTC
v_call: TRBV21-1; clone_size: NA; d_call: NA; j_call: TRBJ2-1; cdr3_aa: CASSRVRDRGQYNEQFF; cdr3_nt: TGTGCCAGCAGCAGGGTCAGAGACAGGGGGCAGTACAATGAGCAGTTCTTC
v_call: TRBV6-5; clone_size: NA; d_call: NA; j_call: TRBJ1-2; cdr3_aa: CASGPTRRAGYTF; cdr3_nt: TGTGCCAGCGGTCCCACCAGGAGGGCCGGCTACACCTTC
v_call: TRBV3-1/TRBV3-2; clone_size: NA; d_call: TRBD1; j_call: TRBJ2-5; cdr3_aa: CASSQGAGGIETQYF; cdr3_nt: TGTGCCAGCAGCCAAGGGGCAGGGGGCATAGAGACCCAGTACTTC
v_call: TRBV20-1; clone_size: NA; d_call: NA; j_call: TRBJ2-5; cdr3_aa: CSGLGGETQYF; cdr3_nt: TGCAGTGGCCTAGGAGGAGAGACCCAGTACTTC
v_call: TRBV4-2; clone_size: NA; d_call: NA; j_call: TRBJ2-1; cdr3_aa: CASSQDFRASSYNEQFF; cdr3_nt: TGTGCCAGCAGCCAAGATTTTCGGGCTAGTAGCTACAATGAGCAGTTCTTC
v_call: TRBV7-2; clone_size: NA; d_call: TRBD1; j_call: TRBJ1-3; cdr3_aa: CASSLAQDRAGNTIYF; cdr3_nt: TGTGCCAGCAGCTTAGCCCAGGACAGGGCTGGAAACACCATATATTTT
v_call: TRBV7-2; clone_size: NA; d_call: NA; j_call: TRBJ2-5; cdr3_aa: CASSLARAQETQYF; cdr3_nt: TGTGCCAGCAGCTTAGCCAGGGCCCAAGAGACCCAGTACTTC
v_call: TRBV19; clone_size: NA; d_call: TRBD1; j_call: TRBJ2-2; cdr3_aa: CASMIGTGGDTGELFF; cdr3_nt: TGTGCCAGTATGATCGGGACAGGGGGCGACACCGGGGAGCTGTTTTTT
v_call: TRBV5-4; clone_size: NA; d_call: NA; j_call: TRBJ1-1; cdr3_aa: CASSLGTGDGAPEAFF; cdr3_nt: TGTGCCAGCAGCTTGGGGACCGGGGACGGAGCCCCTGAAGCTTTCTTT
v_call: TRBV28; clone_size: NA; d_call: NA; j_call: TRBJ1-5; cdr3_aa: CASSPAPVGLQPQHF; cdr3_nt: TGTGCCAGCAGTCCGGCTCCCGTGGGTCTACAGCCCCAGCATTTT
v_call: TRBV28; clone_size: NA; d_call: NA; j_call: TRBJ1-5; cdr3_aa: CASIKNWQGDQPQHF; cdr3_nt: TGTGCCAGCATCAAGAATTGGCAGGGCGATCAGCCCCAGCATTTT
v_call: TRBV5-6; clone_size: NA; d_call: TRBD1; j_call: TRBJ2-1; cdr3_aa: CASSTDRGITLSSYNEQFF; cdr3_nt: TGTGCCAGCAGCACGGACAGGGGGATCACACTTAGCTCCTACAATGAGCAGTTCTTC
v_call: TRBV7-8; clone_size: NA; d_call: NA; j_call: TRBJ1-2; cdr3_aa: CASSLQGDYGYTF; cdr3_nt: TGTGCCAGCAGCTTACAAGGCGACTATGGCTACACCTTC
v_call: TRBV4-1; clone_size: NA; d_call: TRBD1; j_call: TRBJ1-3; cdr3_aa: CASSQVDRGGNTIYF; cdr3_nt: TGCGCCAGCAGCCAAGTTGACAGGGGAGGAAACACCATATATTTT
v_call: TRBV3-1/TRBV3-2; clone_size: NA; d_call: NA; j_call: TRBJ2-1; cdr3_aa: CASSPVADEQFF; cdr3_nt: TGTGCCAGCAGCCCAGTAGCCGATGAGCAGTTCTTC
v_call: TRBV29-1; clone_size: few; d_call: TRBD1; j_call: TRBJ1-1; cdr3_aa: CSVEVWDRGLSEAFF; cdr3_nt: TGCAGCGTTGAAGTATGGGACAGGGGATTGAGTGAAGCTTTCTTT
v_call: TRBV27; clone_size: NA; d_call: TRBD1; j_call: TRBJ1-1; cdr3_aa: CASSDRVTTEAFF; cdr3_nt: TGTGCCAGCAGCGACAGGGTAACAACTGAAGCTTTCTTT
v_call: TRBV5-8; clone_size: once; d_call: NA; j_call: TRBJ2-1; cdr3_aa: CASRLTVGGNEQFF; cdr3_nt: TGTGCCAGCCGGTTGACAGTTGGGGGGAATGAGCAGTTCTTC
v_call: TRBV19; clone_size: once; d_call: TRBD2; j_call: TRBJ2-7; cdr3_aa: CASSFNGGFSYEQYF; cdr3_nt: TGTGCCAGTAGCTTTAACGGGGGGTTCTCCTACGAGCAGTACTTC
v_call: TRBV11-1; clone_size: NA; d_call: NA; j_call: TRBJ2-2; cdr3_aa: CASSKQERNTGELFF; cdr3_nt: TGTGCCAGCAGCAAACAGGAGAGGAACACCGGGGAGCTGTTTTTT
v_call: TRBV3-1/TRBV3-2; clone_size: NA; d_call: NA; j_call: TRBJ2-2; cdr3_aa: CASSQDLRAGTGELFF; cdr3_nt: TGTGCCAGCAGCCAAGATCTCAGGGCCGGCACCGGGGAGCTGTTTTTT
v_call: TRBV5-1; clone_size: NA; d_call: NA; j_call: TRBJ2-1; cdr3_aa: CASSLVVGKGLFF; cdr3_nt: TGCGCCAGCAGCTTGGTTGTGGGGAAAGGGCTGTTCTTC
v_call: TRBV18; clone_size: NA; d_call: NA; j_call: TRBJ1-4; cdr3_aa: CASSPPGQGQKPEKLFF; cdr3_nt: TGTGCCAGCTCACCACCGGGGCAAGGGCAAAAACCTGAAAAACTGTTTTTT
v_call: TRBV7-2; clone_size: NA; d_call: NA; j_call: TRBJ2-7; cdr3_aa: CASSRGWEQYF; cdr3_nt: TGTGCCAGCAGCCGGGGCTGGGAGCAGTACTTC
v_call: TRBV18; clone_size: NA; d_call: NA; j_call: TRBJ1-1; cdr3_aa: CASSSQPQMNTEAFF; cdr3_nt: TGTGCCAGCTCATCCCAGCCGCAGATGAACACTGAAGCTTTCTTT
v_call: TRBV30; clone_size: NA; d_call: TRBD2; j_call: TRBJ2-5; cdr3_aa: CAWSGTSGSSQETQYF; cdr3_nt: TGTGCCTGGAGCGGGACTAGCGGGAGCTCTCAAGAGACCCAGTACTTC
v_call: TRBV5-1; clone_size: NA; d_call: NA; j_call: TRBJ1-1; cdr3_aa: CASSRMGTILDTEAFF; cdr3_nt: TGCGCCAGCAGCCGAATGGGGACAATTCTTGACACTGAAGCTTTCTTT
v_call: TRBV19; clone_size: NA; d_call: TRBD1; j_call: TRBJ2-7; cdr3_aa: CASSMGQGIVYEQYF; cdr3_nt: TGTGCCAGTAGTATGGGACAGGGGATCGTTTACGAGCAGTACTTC
v_call: TRBV19; clone_size: NA; d_call: NA; j_call: TRBJ2-3; cdr3_aa: CASSMGGAADTQYF; cdr3_nt: TGTGCCAGTAGTATGGGGGGGGCGGCAGATACGCAGTATTTT
v_call: TRBV4-2; clone_size: NA; d_call: TRBD2; j_call: TRBJ2-2; cdr3_aa: CASSPRSLAETGELFF; cdr3_nt: TGTGCCAGCAGCCCCCGAAGTCTAGCGGAGACCGGGGAGCTGTTTTTT
v_call: TRBV28; clone_size: NA; d_call: NA; j_call: TRBJ2-1; cdr3_aa: CASGPQVTSSYNEQFF; cdr3_nt: TGTGCCAGCGGACCACAGGTTACGAGCTCCTACAATGAGCAGTTCTTC
v_call: TRBV7-3; clone_size: NA; d_call: TRBD2; j_call: TRBJ2-1; cdr3_aa: CASSAPTSGSFNEQFF; cdr3_nt: TGTGCCAGCAGCGCGCCAACTAGCGGGAGTTTCAATGAGCAGTTCTTC
v_call: TRBV18; clone_size: NA; d_call: TRBD1; j_call: TRBJ1-2; cdr3_aa: CASVGTGTSSGGYTF; cdr3_nt: TGTGCCAGCGTTGGGACAGGGACTTCCTCGGGAGGCTACACCTTC
v_call: TRBV3-1/TRBV3-2; clone_size: NA; d_call: TRBD2; j_call: TRBJ2-1; cdr3_aa: CASSQVIAGSSYNEQFF; cdr3_nt: TGTGCCAGCAGCCAAGTAATAGCGGGGAGCTCCTACAATGAGCAGTTCTTC
v_call: TRBV9; clone_size: NA; d_call: TRBD2; j_call: TRBJ2-1; cdr3_aa: CASSVDLRGGNNEQFF; cdr3_nt: TGTGCCAGCAGCGTAGATTTGCGGGGGGGCAACAATGAGCAGTTCTTC
v_call: TRBV27; clone_size: few; d_call: NA; j_call: TRBJ2-1; cdr3_aa: CASSLDLRRYNEQFF; cdr3_nt: TGTGCCAGCAGCCTGGACCTGAGAAGGTACAATGAGCAGTTCTTC
v_call: TRBV7-8; clone_size: NA; d_call: NA; j_call: TRBJ1-5; cdr3_aa: CASSSRHTSNQPQHF; cdr3_nt: TGTGCCAGCAGTTCACGACACACTTCTAATCAGCCCCAGCATTTT
v_call: TRBV20-1; clone_size: NA; d_call: NA; j_call: TRBJ2-7; cdr3_aa: CSAASGYEQYF; cdr3_nt: TGCAGTGCTGCGAGTGGCTACGAGCAGTACTTC
v_call: TRBV6-5; clone_size: NA; d_call: NA; j_call: TRBJ2-6; cdr3_aa: CASSYSGDGANVLTF; cdr3_nt: TGTGCCAGCAGTTACTCCGGGGACGGGGCCAACGTCCTGACTTTC
v_call: TRBV27; clone_size: NA; d_call: NA; j_call: TRBJ1-1; cdr3_aa: CASSLFGMNTEAFF; cdr3_nt: TGTGCCAGCAGTTTATTTGGGATGAACACTGAAGCTTTCTTT
v_call: TRBV27; clone_size: NA; d_call: TRBD2; j_call: TRBJ2-7; cdr3_aa: CASSPYSSGPTYEQYF; cdr3_nt: TGTGCCAGCAGTCCCTATTCTAGCGGGCCTACCTACGAGCAGTACTTC
v_call: TRBV4-1; clone_size: NA; d_call: TRBD2; j_call: TRBJ2-7; cdr3_aa: CASSPELAGLPYEQYF; cdr3_nt: TGCGCCAGCAGCCCTGAGTTAGCGGGGTTACCCTACGAGCAGTACTTC
v_call: TRBV12-3/TRBV12-4; clone_size: NA; d_call: NA; j_call: TRBJ1-1; cdr3_aa: CASSFGGAEAFF; cdr3_nt: TGTGCCAGCAGTTTTGGGGGTGCTGAAGCTTTCTTT
v_call: TRBV5-1; clone_size: NA; d_call: NA; j_call: TRBJ1-1; cdr3_aa: CASSSSSRGMNTEAFF; cdr3_nt: TGCGCCAGCAGCTCCTCTTCGAGGGGGATGAACACTGAAGCTTTCTTT
v_call: TRBV6-2/TRBV6-3; clone_size: NA; d_call: NA; j_call: TRBJ1-5; cdr3_aa: CASSDRRNSNQPQHF; cdr3_nt: TGTGCCAGCAGTGACCGGAGAAATAGCAATCAGCCCCAGCATTTT
v_call: TRBV7-2; clone_size: once; d_call: NA; j_call: TRBJ2-3; cdr3_aa: CASSLSRSDTDTQYF; cdr3_nt: TGTGCCAGCAGCTTATCTCGGAGCGACACAGATACGCAGTATTTT
v_call: TRBV10-1; clone_size: NA; d_call: TRBD2; j_call: TRBJ2-1; cdr3_aa: CASRGLAESSYNEQFF; cdr3_nt: TGCGCCAGCAGAGGACTAGCGGAGAGCTCCTACAATGAGCAGTTCTTC
v_call: TRBV6-1; clone_size: NA; d_call: NA; j_call: TRBJ2-5; cdr3_aa: CASSEATGTSQETQYF; cdr3_nt: TGTGCCAGCAGTGAAGCAACCGGGACATCCCAAGAGACCCAGTACTTC